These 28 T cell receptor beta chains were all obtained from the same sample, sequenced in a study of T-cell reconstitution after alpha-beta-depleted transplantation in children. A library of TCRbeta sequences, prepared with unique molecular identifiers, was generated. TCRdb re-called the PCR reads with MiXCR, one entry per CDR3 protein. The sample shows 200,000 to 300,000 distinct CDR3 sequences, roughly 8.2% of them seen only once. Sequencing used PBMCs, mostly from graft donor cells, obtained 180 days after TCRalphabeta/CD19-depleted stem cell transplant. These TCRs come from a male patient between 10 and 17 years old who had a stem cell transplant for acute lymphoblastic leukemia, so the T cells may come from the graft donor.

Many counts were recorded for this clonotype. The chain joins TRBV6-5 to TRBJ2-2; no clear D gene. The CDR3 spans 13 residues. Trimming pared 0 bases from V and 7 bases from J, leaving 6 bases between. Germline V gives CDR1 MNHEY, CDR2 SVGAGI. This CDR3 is CASSYSEIGELFF. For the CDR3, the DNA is TGTGCCAGCAGTTACTCGGAGATCGGGGAGCTGTTTTTT.

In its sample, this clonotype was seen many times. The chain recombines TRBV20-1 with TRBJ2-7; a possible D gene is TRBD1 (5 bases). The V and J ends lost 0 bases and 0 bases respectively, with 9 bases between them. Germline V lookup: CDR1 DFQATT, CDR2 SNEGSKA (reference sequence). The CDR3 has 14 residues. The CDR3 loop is CSARDRQTSYEQYF. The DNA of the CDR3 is TGCAGTGCTAGAGATCGACAGACCTCCTACGAGCAGTACTTC.

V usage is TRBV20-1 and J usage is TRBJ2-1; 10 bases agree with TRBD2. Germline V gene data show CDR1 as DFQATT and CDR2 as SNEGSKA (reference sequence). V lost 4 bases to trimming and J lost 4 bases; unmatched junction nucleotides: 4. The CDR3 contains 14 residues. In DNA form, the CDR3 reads TGCAGTGCTAACCAGCGGGGGGGGTACAATGAGCAGTTCTTC. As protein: CSANQRGGYNEQFF.

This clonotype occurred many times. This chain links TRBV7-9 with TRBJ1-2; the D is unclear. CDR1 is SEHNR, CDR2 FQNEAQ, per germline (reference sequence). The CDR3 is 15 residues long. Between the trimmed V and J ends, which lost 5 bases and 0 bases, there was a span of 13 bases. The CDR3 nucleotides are TGTGCCAGCAGCCTAGAAGGAGGAGCTAACTATGGCTACACCTTC. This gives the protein CASSLEGGANYGYTF.

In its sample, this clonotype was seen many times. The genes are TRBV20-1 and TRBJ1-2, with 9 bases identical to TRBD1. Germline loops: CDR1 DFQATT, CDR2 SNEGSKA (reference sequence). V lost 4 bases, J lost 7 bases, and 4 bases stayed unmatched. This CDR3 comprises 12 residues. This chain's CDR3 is CSATRTGAGYTF. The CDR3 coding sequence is TGCAGTGCTACCAGGACAGGGGCTGGCTACACCTTC.

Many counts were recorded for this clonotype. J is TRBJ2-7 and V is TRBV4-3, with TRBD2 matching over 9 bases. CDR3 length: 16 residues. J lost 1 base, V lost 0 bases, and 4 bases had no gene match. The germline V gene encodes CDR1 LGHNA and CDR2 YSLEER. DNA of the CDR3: TGCGCCAGCAGCCAAGATAGTACTAGCGGGTCCTACGAGCAGTACTTC. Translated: CASSQDSTSGSYEQYF.

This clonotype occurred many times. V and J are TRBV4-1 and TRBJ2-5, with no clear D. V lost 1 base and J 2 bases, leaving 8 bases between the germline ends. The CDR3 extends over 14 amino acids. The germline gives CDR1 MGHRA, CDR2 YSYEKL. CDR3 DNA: TGCGCCAGCAGCCAAGGGGCAAAGCAAGAGACCCAGTACTTC. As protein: CASSQGAKQETQYF.

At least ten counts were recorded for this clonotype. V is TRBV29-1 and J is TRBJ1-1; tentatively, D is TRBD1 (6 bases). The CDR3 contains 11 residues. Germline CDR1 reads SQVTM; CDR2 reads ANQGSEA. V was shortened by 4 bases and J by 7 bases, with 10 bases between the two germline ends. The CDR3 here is CSVGGGIEAFF. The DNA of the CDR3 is TGCAGCGTTGGAGGGGGGATTGAAGCTTTCTTT. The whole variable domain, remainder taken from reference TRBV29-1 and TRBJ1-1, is SAVISQKPSRDICQRGTSLTIQCQVDSQVTMMFWYRQQPGQSLTLIATANQGSEATYESGFVIDKFPISRPNLTFSTLTVSNMSPEDSSIYLCSVGGGIEAFFGQGTRLTVV.

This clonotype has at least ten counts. The CDR3 loop is CASSQEGRGSAGANVLTF. The CDR3 DNA reads as TGTGCCAGCAGCCAAGAGGGCAGAGGCTCTGCTGGGGCCAACGTCCTGACTTTC. This chain connects TRBV3-1 to TRBJ2-6; no reliable D call. Germline V gene sequence: CDR1 LGHDT, CDR2 YNNKEL (reference sequence). This CDR3 is built from 18 residues. V was shortened by 0 bases and J by 2 bases, with 14 bases between the two germline ends.

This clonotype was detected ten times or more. The DNA for the CDR3 is TGTGCCAGCAGCTTAAGGGGACAGAGCCTGGACGAGCAGTACTTC. Its translation is CASSLRGQSLDEQYF. This rearrangement joins TRBV7-2 to TRBJ2-7; 7 bases are a match to TRBD1. The V segment lost 2 bases and the J segment 5 bases; nucleotides outside the gene matches: 9. Germline V gives CDR1 SGHTA, CDR2 FQGNSA. CDR3 length: 15 residues.

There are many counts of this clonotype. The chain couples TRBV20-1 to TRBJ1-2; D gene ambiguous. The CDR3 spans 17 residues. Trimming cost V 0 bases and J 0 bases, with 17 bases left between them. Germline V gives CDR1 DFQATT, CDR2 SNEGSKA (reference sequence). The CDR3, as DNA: TGCAGTGCTAGAGATGCGAGGGCTAATGGACCTAACTATGGCTACACCTTC. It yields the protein CSARDARANGPNYGYTF.

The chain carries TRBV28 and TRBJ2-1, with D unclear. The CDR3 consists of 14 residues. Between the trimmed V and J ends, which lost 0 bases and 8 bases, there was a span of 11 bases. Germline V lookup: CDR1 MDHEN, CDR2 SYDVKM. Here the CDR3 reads CASSLWSLKDEQFF. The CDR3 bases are TGTGCCAGCAGTTTATGGTCCTTGAAGGATGAGCAGTTCTTC.

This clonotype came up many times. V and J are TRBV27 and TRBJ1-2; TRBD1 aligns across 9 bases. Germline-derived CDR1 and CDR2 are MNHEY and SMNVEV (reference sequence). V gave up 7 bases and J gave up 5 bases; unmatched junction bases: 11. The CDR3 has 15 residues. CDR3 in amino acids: CASTSTGGAGYGYTF. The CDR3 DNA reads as TGTGCCAGCACCTCTACAGGGGGCGCTGGGTATGGCTACACCTTC.

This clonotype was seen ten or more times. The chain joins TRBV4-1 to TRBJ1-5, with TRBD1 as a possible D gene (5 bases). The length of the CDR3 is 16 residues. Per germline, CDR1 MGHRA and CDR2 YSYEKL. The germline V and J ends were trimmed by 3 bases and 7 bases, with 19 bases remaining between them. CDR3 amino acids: CASSHDNPRGTQPQHF. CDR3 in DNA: TGCGCCAGCAGCCACGATAATCCTCGGGGGACGCAGCCCCAGCATTTT.

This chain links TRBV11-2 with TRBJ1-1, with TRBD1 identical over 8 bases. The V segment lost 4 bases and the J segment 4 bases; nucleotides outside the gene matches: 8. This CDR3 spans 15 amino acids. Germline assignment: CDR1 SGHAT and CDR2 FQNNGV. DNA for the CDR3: TGTGCCAGCAGCTCTACAGGGGGTCCAGTCACTGAAGCTTTCTTT. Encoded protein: CASSSTGGPVTEAFF.

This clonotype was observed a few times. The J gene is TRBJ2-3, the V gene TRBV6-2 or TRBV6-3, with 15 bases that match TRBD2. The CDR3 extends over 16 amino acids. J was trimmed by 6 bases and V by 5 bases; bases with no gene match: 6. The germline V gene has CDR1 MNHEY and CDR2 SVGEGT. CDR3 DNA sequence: TGTGCCAGCAGTCCCCGGACTAGCGGGAGGGAGGATACGCAGTATTTT. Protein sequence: CASSPRTSGREDTQYF.

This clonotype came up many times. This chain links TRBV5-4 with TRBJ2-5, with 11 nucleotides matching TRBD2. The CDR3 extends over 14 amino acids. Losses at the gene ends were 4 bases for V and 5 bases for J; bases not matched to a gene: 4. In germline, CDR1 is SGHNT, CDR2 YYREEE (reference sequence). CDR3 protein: CASSRSGRGETQYF. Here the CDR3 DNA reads TGTGCCAGCAGCCGTAGCGGGAGGGGGGAGACCCAGTACTTC.

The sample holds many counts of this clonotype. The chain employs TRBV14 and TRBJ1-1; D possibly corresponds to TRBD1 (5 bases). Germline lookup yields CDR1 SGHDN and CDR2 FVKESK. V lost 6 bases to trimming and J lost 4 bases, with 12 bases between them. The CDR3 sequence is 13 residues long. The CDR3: CASRRGRGTEAFF. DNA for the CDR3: TGTGCCAGCAGGCGGGGTAGGGGCACTGAAGCTTTCTTT.

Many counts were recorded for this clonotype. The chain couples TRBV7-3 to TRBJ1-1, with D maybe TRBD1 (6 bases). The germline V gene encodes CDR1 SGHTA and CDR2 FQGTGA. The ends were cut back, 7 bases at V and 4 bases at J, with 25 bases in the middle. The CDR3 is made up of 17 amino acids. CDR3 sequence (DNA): TGTGCCAGCAACGTACAGGGAGCAGGGAAGCTGGCCACTGAAGCTTTCTTT. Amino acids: CASNVQGAGKLATEAFF.

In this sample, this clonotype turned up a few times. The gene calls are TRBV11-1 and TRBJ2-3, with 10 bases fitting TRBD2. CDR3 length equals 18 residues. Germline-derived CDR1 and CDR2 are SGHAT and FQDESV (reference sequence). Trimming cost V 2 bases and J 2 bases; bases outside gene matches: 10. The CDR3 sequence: CASSLPTIAGGLTDTQYF. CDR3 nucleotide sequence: TGTGCCAGCAGCTTACCCACTATAGCGGGGGGCCTCACAGATACGCAGTATTTT.

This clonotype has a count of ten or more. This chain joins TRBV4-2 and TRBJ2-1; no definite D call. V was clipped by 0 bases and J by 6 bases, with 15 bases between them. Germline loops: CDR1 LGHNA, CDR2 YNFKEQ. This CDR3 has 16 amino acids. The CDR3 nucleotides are TGTGCCAGCAGCCAAGAGGTGCAGCCCCTTGCCAATGAGCAGTTCTTC. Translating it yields CASSQEVQPLANEQFF.

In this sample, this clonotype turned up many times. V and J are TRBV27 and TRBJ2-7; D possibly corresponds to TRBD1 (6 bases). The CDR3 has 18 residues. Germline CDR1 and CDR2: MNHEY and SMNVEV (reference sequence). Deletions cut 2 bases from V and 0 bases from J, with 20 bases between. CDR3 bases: TGTGCCAGCAGTTTAGTAGGGCCCCTTACAGGGAGCTCCTACGAGCAGTACTTC. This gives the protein CASSLVGPLTGSSYEQYF.

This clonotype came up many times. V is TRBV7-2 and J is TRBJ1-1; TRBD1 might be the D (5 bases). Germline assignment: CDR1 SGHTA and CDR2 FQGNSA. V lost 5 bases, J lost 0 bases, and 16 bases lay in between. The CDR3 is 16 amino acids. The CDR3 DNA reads TGTGCCAGCAGCCGTAACCAGGGTCGGATGAACACTGAAGCTTTCTTT. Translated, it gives CASSRNQGRMNTEAFF.

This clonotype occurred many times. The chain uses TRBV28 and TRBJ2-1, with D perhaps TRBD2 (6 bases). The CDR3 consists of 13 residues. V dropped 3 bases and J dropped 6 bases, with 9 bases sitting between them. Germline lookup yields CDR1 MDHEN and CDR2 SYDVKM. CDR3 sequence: CASSLGLRNEQFF. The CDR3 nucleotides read TGTGCCAGCAGTTTGGGACTTCGCAATGAGCAGTTCTTC.

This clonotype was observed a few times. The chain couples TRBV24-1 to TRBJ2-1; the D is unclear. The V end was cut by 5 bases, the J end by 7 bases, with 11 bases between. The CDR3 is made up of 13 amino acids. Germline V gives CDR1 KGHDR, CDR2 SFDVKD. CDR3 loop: CATSVTDGNEQFF. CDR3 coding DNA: TGTGCCACCAGTGTTACGGACGGGAATGAGCAGTTCTTC.

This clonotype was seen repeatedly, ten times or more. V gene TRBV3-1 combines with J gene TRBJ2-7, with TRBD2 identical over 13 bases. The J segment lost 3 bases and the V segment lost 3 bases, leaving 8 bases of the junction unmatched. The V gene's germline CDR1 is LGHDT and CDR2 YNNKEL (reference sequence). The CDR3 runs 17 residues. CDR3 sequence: CASSQRTSGRGGYEQYF. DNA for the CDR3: TGTGCCAGCAGCCAGAGGACTAGCGGGAGAGGGGGCTACGAGCAGTACTTC.

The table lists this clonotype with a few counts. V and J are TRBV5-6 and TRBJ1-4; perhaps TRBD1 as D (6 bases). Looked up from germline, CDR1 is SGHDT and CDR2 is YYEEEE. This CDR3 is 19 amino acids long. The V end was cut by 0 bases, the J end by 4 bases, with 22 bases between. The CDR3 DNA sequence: TGTGCCAGCAGCTTGGGGCCACAGGGCCCGGCGCTCCTTAATGAAAAACTGTTTTTT. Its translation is CASSLGPQGPALLNEKLFF.

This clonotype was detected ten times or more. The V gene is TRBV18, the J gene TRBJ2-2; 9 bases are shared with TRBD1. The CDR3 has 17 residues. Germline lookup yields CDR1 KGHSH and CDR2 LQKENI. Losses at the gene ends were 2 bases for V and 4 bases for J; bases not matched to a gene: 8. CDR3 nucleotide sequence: TGTGCCAGCTCACCAATGCCGGGGACAGGGAGCACCGGGGAGCTGTTTTTT. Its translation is CASSPMPGTGSTGELFF.